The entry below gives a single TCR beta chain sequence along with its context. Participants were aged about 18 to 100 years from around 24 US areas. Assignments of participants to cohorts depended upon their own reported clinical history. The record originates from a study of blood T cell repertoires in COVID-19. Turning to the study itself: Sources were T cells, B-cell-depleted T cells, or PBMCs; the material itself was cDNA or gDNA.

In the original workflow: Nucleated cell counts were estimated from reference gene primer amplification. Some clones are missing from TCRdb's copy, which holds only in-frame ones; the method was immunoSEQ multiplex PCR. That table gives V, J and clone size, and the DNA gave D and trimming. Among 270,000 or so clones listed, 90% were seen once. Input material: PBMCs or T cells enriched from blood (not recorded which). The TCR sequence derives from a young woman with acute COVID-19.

CDR3 loop: CASSLPNLNTEAFF. Written as DNA, the CDR3 is TGTGCCAGCAGTTTACCAAATTTGAACACTGAAGCTTTCTTT. The chain is built from TRBV28 and TRBJ1-1; D gene uncertain. This CDR3 is built from 14 residues. The germline V and J ends were trimmed by 2 bases and 0 bases, with 7 bases remaining between them. Germline values: CDR1 MDHEN, CDR2 SYDVKM.